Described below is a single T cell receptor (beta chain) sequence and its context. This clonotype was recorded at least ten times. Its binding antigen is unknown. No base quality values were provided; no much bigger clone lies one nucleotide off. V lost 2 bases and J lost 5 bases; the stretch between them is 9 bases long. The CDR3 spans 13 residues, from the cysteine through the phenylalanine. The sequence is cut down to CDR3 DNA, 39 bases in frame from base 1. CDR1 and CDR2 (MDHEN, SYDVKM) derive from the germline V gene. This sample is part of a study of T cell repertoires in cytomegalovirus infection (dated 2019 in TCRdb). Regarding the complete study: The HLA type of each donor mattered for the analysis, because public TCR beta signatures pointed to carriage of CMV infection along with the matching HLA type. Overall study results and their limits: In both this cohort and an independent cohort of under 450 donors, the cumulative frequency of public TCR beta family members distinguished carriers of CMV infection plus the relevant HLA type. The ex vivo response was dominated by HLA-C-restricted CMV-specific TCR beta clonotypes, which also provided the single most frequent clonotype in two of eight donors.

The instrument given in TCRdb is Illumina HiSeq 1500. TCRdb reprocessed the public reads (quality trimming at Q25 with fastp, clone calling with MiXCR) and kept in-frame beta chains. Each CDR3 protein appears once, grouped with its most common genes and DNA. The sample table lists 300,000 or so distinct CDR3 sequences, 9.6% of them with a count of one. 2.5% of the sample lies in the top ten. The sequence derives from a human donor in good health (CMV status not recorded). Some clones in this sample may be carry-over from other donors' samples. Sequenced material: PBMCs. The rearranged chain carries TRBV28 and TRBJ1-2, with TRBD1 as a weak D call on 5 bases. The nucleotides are TGTGCCAGCAGTTTAATGACAGAATATGGCTACACCTTC. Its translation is CASSLMTEYGYTF.